Only one count was recorded for the clone carrying this TCR beta chain. This specimen comes from a study of blood T cell repertoires in COVID-19. Study-level information: Researchers got acute and convalescent COVID-19 samples from the United States, Italy and Spain. PBMCs, B-cell-depleted T cells, or T cells provided the cDNA or gDNA that made up the material.

Per the original data handling: Counts of nucleated cells, estimated from reference gene primer amplification, were obtained. Method: immunoSEQ multiplex PCR; TCRdb's copy keeps in-frame clones and lacks some. From that table come the V and J calls and clone size; the DNA was used to work out D and trimming. The sample yields about 70,000 clones, over 75% seen once. Sequencing used peripheral blood. This TCR was sampled from an elderly man with acute or convalescent COVID-19.

DNA of the CDR3: TGTGCCAGCACGCAGACAGGGAACCATCAGCCCCAGCATTTT. This encodes CASTQTGNHQPQHF. V is TRBV6-5 and J is TRBJ1-5; 7 bases align to TRBD1. Germline V gene data show CDR1 as MNHEY and CDR2 as SVGAGI. The CDR3 runs to 14 residues. After removal of 7 bases from V and 5 bases from J, the junction contained 8 bases not matched to a gene.